Each of the 27 T cell receptor beta chains below was sequenced from the same sample in a study of CD8 T cells in ankylosing spondylitis. A single record per CDR3 protein comes from TCRdb applying MiXCR to the 5' RACE reads. The sample has 250,000 to 300,000 distinct CDR3 sequences, around 19% seen once; the top ten hold less than 9%. The material sequenced was blood, either unsorted or a sorted T cell fraction (not recorded which). These TCRs come from a male donor with ankylosing spondylitis or in good health (not recorded which).

This chain connects TRBV12-3 or TRBV12-4 to TRBJ1-2; a possible D gene is TRBD1 (5 bases). The CDR3 contains 11 residues. V lost 4 bases to trimming and J lost 5 bases, with 5 bases between them. The CDR3 DNA sequence: TGTGCCAGCAGTTGGGGGTATGGCTACACCTTC. Translating gives CASSWGYGYTF.

In its sample, this clonotype was seen a few times. The chain joins TRBV12-3 or TRBV12-4 to TRBJ1-1; 7 bases agree with TRBD1. This CDR3 is 11 amino acids long. V shed 4 bases and J 11 bases; nucleotides not matched to a gene: 4. The CDR3 loop is CASSSRGYAFF. In nucleotides, the CDR3 is TGTGCCAGCAGTTCCAGGGGGTACGCTTTCTTT.

This clonotype was counted between two and nine times. Germline is not matched at one junction end, which may reflect a read error. This sequence joins TRBV28 and TRBJ2-3; possibly TRBD2 for D (6 bases). Germline V gives CDR1 MDHEN, CDR2 SYDVKM. This CDR3 region has 15 residues. The CDR3 DNA reads as TGTGCCAGCAGCGCAGGAACTACTAGCACAGATGCGCAGTATTTT. It translates to CASSAGTTSTDAQYF.

CDR3 in DNA: TGTGCCAGCAGTTATCGGGGCATTGAGAGCGAGCAGTACGTC. Encoded protein: CASSYRGIESEQYV. This chain links TRBV6-5 with TRBJ2-7; D might be TRBD1 or TRBD2, each matching 5 bases. Looked up from germline, CDR1 is MNHEY and CDR2 is SVGAGI. This CDR3 comprises 14 residues. The V and J ends lost 3 bases and 6 bases respectively, with 15 bases between them.

This sequence joins TRBV5-1 and TRBJ2-1, with TRBD2 identical over 13 bases. The CDR3 spans 16 residues. Trimming removed 4 bases from V and 1 base from J; junction bases left unmatched: 2. Germline V lookup: CDR1 SGHRS, CDR2 YFSETQ. The CDR3 reads CASSGLAGASYNEQFF. The CDR3 DNA reads TGCGCCAGCAGCGGACTAGCGGGAGCATCCTACAATGAGCAGTTCTTC. The variable domain in full, with the rest retrieved from reference TRBV5-1 and TRBJ2-1, is KAGVTQTPRYLIKTRGQQVTLSCSPISGHRSVSWYQQTPGQGLQFLFEYFSETQRNKGNFPGRFSGRQFSNSRSEMNVSTLELGDSALYLCASSGLAGASYNEQFFGPGTRLTVL.

This clonotype has at least ten counts. The V gene is TRBV29-1, the J gene TRBJ2-5; 8 positions match TRBD2. The CDR3 has 12 residues. CDR1 and CDR2 from the germline V gene are SQVTM and ANQGSEA. V trimming: 6 bases; J trimming: 4 bases; junction bases outside the gene matches: 4. CDR3 sequence (DNA): TGCAGCGTCCCGGCGGGGGGAGAGACCCAGTACTTC. It codes for CSVPAGGETQYF.

This chain links TRBV11-1 with TRBJ2-2; 10 nucleotides agree with TRBD1. The V and J ends lost 3 bases and 6 bases, in that order; junction bases with no gene match: 7. Looked up from germline, CDR1 is SGHAT and CDR2 is FQDESV (reference sequence). This CDR3 region has 16 residues. The CDR3 is CASSFADRGYPGELFF. The DNA for the CDR3 is TGTGCCAGCAGCTTCGCGGACAGGGGGTACCCCGGGGAGCTGTTTTTT. The complete variable domain, with remaining parts taken from reference TRBV11-1 and TRBJ2-2, reads EAEVAQSPRYKITEKSQAVAFWCDPISGHATLYWYRQILGQGPELLVQFQDESVVDDSQLPKDRFSAERLKGVDSTLKIQPAELGDSAMYLCASSFADRGYPGELFFGEGSRLTVL.

The chain links TRBV27 to TRBJ2-7; no firm D call. Trimming pared 3 bases from V and 7 bases from J, leaving 1 base between. CDR3 length: 9 residues. Germline CDR1 and CDR2: MNHEY and SMNVEV (reference sequence). CDR3 sequence (DNA): TGTGCCAGCAGTTTGGAGCAGTACGTC. It codes for CASSLEQYV.

This clonotype was picked up a small number of times. J is TRBJ2-2 and V is TRBV13, with 9 bases that match TRBD2. The length of the CDR3 is 16 residues. CDR1 PRHDT and CDR2 FYEKMQ come from the germline V gene (reference sequence). Losses at the gene ends were 5 bases for V and 5 bases for J; bases not matched to a gene: 9. This CDR3 is CASSPAGTSRTGELFF. In nucleotides, the CDR3 is TGTGCCAGCAGCCCAGCCGGGACTAGCCGAACCGGGGAGCTGTTTTTT.

In its sample, this clonotype was seen many times. The V call is TRBV20-1, the J call TRBJ1-2; maybe TRBD1 (5 bases). Trimming left V 6 bases short and J 1 base short, with 9 bases between. CDR1 is DFQATT and CDR2 is SNEGSKA in the germline V gene (reference sequence). CDR3 size: 12 residues. CDR3 loop: CSAHDSNYGYTF. As DNA, the CDR3 is TGCAGTGCGCACGACAGTAACTATGGCTACACCTTC.

The chain employs TRBV12-3 or TRBV12-4 and TRBJ2-1, with no clear D. CDR3 length equals 13 residues. V lost 8 bases, J lost 8 bases, and 16 bases lay in between. The CDR3 reads CASRRLSDHEQFF. The DNA of the CDR3 is TGTGCCAGCCGACGCCTATCGGACCATGAGCAGTTCTTC.

The rearrangement uses TRBV29-1 and TRBJ1-1; 7 nucleotides match TRBD1. Germline V gene lookup returns CDR1 SQVTM and CDR2 ANQGSEA. The CDR3 length is 13 residues. V trimming: 4 bases; J trimming: 0 bases; junction bases outside the gene matches: 2. CDR3 residues: CSVVQGVNTEAFF. The CDR3, as DNA: TGCAGCGTTGTTCAGGGGGTGAACACTGAAGCTTTCTTT. Complete variable domain (other parts from reference TRBV29-1 and TRBJ1-1): SAVISQKPSRDICQRGTSLTIQCQVDSQVTMMFWYRQQPGQSLTLIATANQGSEATYESGFVIDKFPISRPNLTFSTLTVSNMSPEDSSIYLCSVVQGVNTEAFFGQGTRLTVV.

This chain links TRBV20-1 with TRBJ2-2; 8 bases are shared with TRBD2. The CDR3 has 14 amino acids. The V segment lost 7 bases and the J segment 1 base; nucleotides outside the gene matches: 5. In germline, CDR1 is DFQATT, CDR2 SNEGSKA (reference sequence). CDR3 nucleotide sequence: TGCAGTGTTATAGCGGGGTTGAACACCGGGGAGCTGTTTTTT. Translation gives CSVIAGLNTGELFF.

As regards this clonotype: This CDR3 fails to terminate in the conserved phenylalanine or tryptophan, so it likely reflects a read error. This chain links TRBV6-1 with TRBJ2-3, with 11 nucleotides matching TRBD1. The V and J ends lost 2 bases and 4 bases, in that order; junction bases with no gene match: 5. The CDR3 is 16 amino acids. From germline, CDR1 is MNHNS and CDR2 SASEGT. CDR3: CASSERTGGRADTQYL. The DNA for the CDR3 is TGTGCCAGCAGTGAACGGACAGGGGGCCGAGCAGATACGCAGTATCTT.

The chain links TRBV5-1 to TRBJ2-6; 8 bases are a match to TRBD1. Germline loops: CDR1 SGHRS, CDR2 YFSETQ. The CDR3 has 17 amino acids. V lost 1 base to trimming and J lost 2 bases; unmatched junction nucleotides: 5. CDR3 region: CASSLRTGSAGANVLTF. CDR3 coding DNA: TGCGCCAGCAGCTTGCGGACAGGGTCGGCTGGGGCCAACGTCCTGACTTTC.

The J gene is TRBJ1-1, the V gene TRBV12-3 or TRBV12-4; D unclear. The CDR3 runs to 16 residues. V was shortened by 3 bases and J by 0 bases, with 14 bases between the two germline ends. Written as DNA, the CDR3 is TGTGCCAGCAGTTTGTTGAGTCAGACCTTGAACACTGAAGCTTTCTTT. It yields the protein CASSLLSQTLNTEAFF.

The gene calls are TRBV5-5 and TRBJ1-2, with D tentatively TRBD1 (5 bases). This CDR3 spans 15 amino acids. Germline V CDR1 and CDR2: SGHKS, YYEKEE (reference sequence). V shed 1 base and J shed 3 bases, with 13 bases lying between them. The CDR3 protein is CASSLYDSGDYGYTF. CDR3 in DNA: TGTGCCAGCAGCTTGTATGACAGCGGAGACTATGGCTACACCTTC.

This clonotype has a count of ten or more. The V call is TRBV7-6, the J call TRBJ1-2, with D unclear. Trimming took 5 bases from V and 4 from J, leaving 11 bases between them. Per germline, CDR1 SGHVS and CDR2 FNYEAQ. CDR3 size: 13 residues. CDR3 residues: CASSERDSYGYTF. DNA for the CDR3: TGTGCCAGCAGCGAACGGGATAGCTATGGCTACACCTTC.

This clonotype was counted between two and nine times. This sequence joins TRBV6-1 and TRBJ1-2; 7 nucleotides line up with TRBD1. Trimming took 5 bases from V and 4 from J; bases not matched to a gene: 7. The CDR3 sequence is 14 residues long. Germline CDR1 reads MNHNS; CDR2 reads SASEGT. The CDR3 nucleotides are TGTGCCAGCAGTCCTGACAGGGACGGCTATGGCTACACCTTC. Translating gives CASSPDRDGYGYTF.

V usage is TRBV3-1 and J usage is TRBJ2-1, with a possible D match to TRBD1 (7 bases). The V and J ends lost 4 bases and 5 bases respectively, with 12 bases between them. The CDR3 is made up of 14 amino acids. CDR1 and CDR2 (germline): LGHDT, YNNKEL (reference sequence). In nucleotides, the CDR3 is TGTGCCAGCAGCCGGCGGGACAGTAACAATGAGCAGTTCTTC. It is translated as CASSRRDSNNEQFF.

This clonotype showed up many times. The chain employs TRBV9 and TRBJ1-4, with D possibly matching TRBD1 (5 bases). This CDR3 has 14 residues. Germline V gene data show CDR1 as SGDLS and CDR2 as YYNGEE. V gave up 4 bases and J gave up 4 bases, with 11 bases separating them. The CDR3 is CASSLTGGNEKLFF. DNA of the CDR3: TGTGCCAGCAGCCTGACTGGGGGTAATGAAAAACTGTTTTTT.

The chain combines TRBV7-2 with TRBJ2-2; maybe TRBD2 (5 bases). From germline, CDR1 is SGHTA and CDR2 FQGNSA. CDR3 size: 15 residues. V lost 5 bases, J lost 2 bases, and 12 bases lay in between. CDR3 in amino acids: CASSPWRVNTGELFF. For the CDR3, the DNA is TGTGCCAGCAGCCCGTGGCGGGTTAACACCGGGGAGCTGTTTTTT.

In this sample, this clonotype turned up many times. V and J are TRBV14 and TRBJ2-7; D unclear. The CDR3 loop spans 15 amino acids. Germline CDR1 SGHDN, CDR2 FVKESK. V was clipped by 4 bases and J by 2 bases, with 15 bases between them. CDR3 amino acids: CASSRIRNLPYEQYV. CDR3 coding DNA: TGTGCCAGCAGCCGCATTAGGAATTTACCCTACGAGCAGTACGTC.

The chain has TRBV27 and TRBJ2-3, with a tentative D call TRBD1 (5 bases). The CDR3 has 18 amino acids. From germline, CDR1 is MNHEY and CDR2 SMNVEV (reference sequence). Trimming pared 7 bases from V and 1 base from J, leaving 24 bases between. The CDR3 coding sequence is TGTGCCAGCATCGCTGCCTCAAACAAGGGGAACGGCACAGATACGCAGTATTTT. This sequence encodes CASIAASNKGNGTDTQYF.

This clonotype was observed a few times. V gene TRBV11-2 combines with J gene TRBJ1-3; D remains unclear. Trimming took off 1 base at V and 3 bases at J, with 7 bases between the two ends. The CDR3 spans 14 residues. Germline V gene lookup returns CDR1 SGHAT and CDR2 FQNNGV. DNA of the CDR3: TGTGCCAGCAGCTTAGGAGGGAATGGAAACACCATATATTTT. This codes for CASSLGGNGNTIYF.

This clonotype came up a few times. The chain has TRBV10-3 and TRBJ2-1; D gene uncertain. V was pared by 6 bases and J by 4 bases, with 10 bases between. This CDR3 spans 13 amino acids. From germline, CDR1 is ENHRY and CDR2 SYGVKD. CDR3 in amino acids: CAISEKEYNEQFF. The CDR3, as DNA: TGTGCCATCAGCGAAAAGGAGTACAATGAGCAGTTCTTC.

Only a few counts were recorded for this clonotype. The chain employs TRBV20-1 and TRBJ2-1; no clear D. The germline V gene encodes CDR1 DFQATT and CDR2 SNEGSKA (reference sequence). Trimming pared 5 bases from V and 7 bases from J, leaving 9 bases between. The CDR3 has 11 amino acids. The CDR3 DNA follows: TGCAGTGCTGAGTTCTGGAATGAGCAGTTCTTC. Its protein product is CSAEFWNEQFF.